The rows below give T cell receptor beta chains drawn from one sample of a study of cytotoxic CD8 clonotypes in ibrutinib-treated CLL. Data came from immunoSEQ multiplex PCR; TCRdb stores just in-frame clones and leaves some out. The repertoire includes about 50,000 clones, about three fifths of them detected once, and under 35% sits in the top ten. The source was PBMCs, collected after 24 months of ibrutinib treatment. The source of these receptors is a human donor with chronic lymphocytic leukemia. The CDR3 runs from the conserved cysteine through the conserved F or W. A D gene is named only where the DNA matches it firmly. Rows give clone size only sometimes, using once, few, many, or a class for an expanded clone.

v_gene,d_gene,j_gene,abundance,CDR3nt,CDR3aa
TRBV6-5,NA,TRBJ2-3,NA,TGTGCCAGCAGTTACATGGGCAGTTTAACAGATACGCAGTATTTT,CASSYMGSLTDTQYF
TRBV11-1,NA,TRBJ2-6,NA,TGTGCCAGCAGCCTGGAGGGGCAGTGGTCTGGGGCCAACGTCCTGACTTTC,CASSLEGQWSGANVLTF
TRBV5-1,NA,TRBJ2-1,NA,TGCGCCAGCAGCTTGCCGGACAGACTCTACAATGAGCAGTTCTTC,CASSLPDRLYNEQFF
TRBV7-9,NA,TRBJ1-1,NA,TGTGCCAGCAACCCCGCCCGGCGGGAAGCTGAAGCTTTCTTT,CASNPARREAEAFF
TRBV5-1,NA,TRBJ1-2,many,TGCGCCAGCAGCCCCAACGGGGATCGGGGCTACACCTTC,CASSPNGDRGYTF
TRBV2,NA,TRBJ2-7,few,TGTGCCAGCAGTGAGGGGCTTACAGCAGCCTACGAGCAGTACTTC,CASSEGLTAAYEQYF
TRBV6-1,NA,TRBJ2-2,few,TGTGCCAGCACGTTAGGGACGGCGAACACCGGGGAGCTGTTTTTT,CASTLGTANTGELFF
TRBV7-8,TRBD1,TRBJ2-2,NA,TGTGCCAGCAGCTTTTCACAAACCCTGAATCCCGGGACAGGGTTCCACACCGGGGAGCTGTTTTTT,CASSFSQTLNPGTGFHTGELFF
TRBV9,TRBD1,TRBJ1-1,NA,TGTGCCAGCAGCGTCGGGGACAGGAACACTGAAGCTTTCTTT,CASSVGDRNTEAFF
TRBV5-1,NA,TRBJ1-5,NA,TGCGCCAGCAGCTTGGGGGGACGGGGCAATCAGCCCCAGCATTTT,CASSLGGRGNQPQHF
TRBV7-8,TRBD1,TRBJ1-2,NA,TGTGCCAGCAGCCCAACTACACAGGGGGCCTATGGCTACACCTTC,CASSPTTQGAYGYTF
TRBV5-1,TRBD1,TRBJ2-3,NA,TGCGCCAGCAGCTTGGGACAGGGTCCCACAGATACGCAGTATTTT,CASSLGQGPTDTQYF
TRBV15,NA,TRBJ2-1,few,TGTGCCACCAGCCGAGGAGAGAAAGAAATCCGTGAGCAGTTCTTC,CATSRGEKEIREQFF
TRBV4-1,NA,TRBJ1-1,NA,TGCGCCAGCAGCCAAGAGGGGGAGAACACTGAAGCTTTCTTT,CASSQEGENTEAFF
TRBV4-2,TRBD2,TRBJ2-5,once,TGTGCCAGCAGCCAAGGAGGGCTAGCGGGGCGAGAGACCCAGTACTTC,CASSQGGLAGRETQYF
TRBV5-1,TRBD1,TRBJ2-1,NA,TGCGCCAGCAGCTGGGACAGAAGAGACAATGAGCAGTTCTTC,CASSWDRRDNEQFF
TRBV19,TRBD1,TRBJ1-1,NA,TGTGCCAGTAGTAAAGGACAGGGGTTGGCTGAAGCTTTCTTT,CASSKGQGLAEAFF
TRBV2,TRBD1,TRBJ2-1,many,TGTGCCAGCACCCTCCGGGACAGCCTCTACAATGAGCAGTTCTTC,CASTLRDSLYNEQFF
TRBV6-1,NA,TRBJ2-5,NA,TGTGCCAGCGCCTCCCGACAGACCCAGTACTTC,CASASRQTQYF
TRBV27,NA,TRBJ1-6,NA,TGTGCCAGCAGTTTGGGGCTCAGCTCCTATAATTCACCCCTCCACTTT,CASSLGLSSYNSPLHF
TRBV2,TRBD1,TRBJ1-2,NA,TGTGCCAGCAATTTTAGACAGGGCGGCGGCTACACCTTC,CASNFRQGGGYTF
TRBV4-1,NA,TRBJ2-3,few,TGCGCCAGCAGCCAAGATAGCCCCTGGGGAAGCACAGATACGCAGTATTTT,CASSQDSPWGSTDTQYF
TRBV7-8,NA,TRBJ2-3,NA,TGTGCCAGCAGCTTAGTCGGGAGCACAGATACGCAGTATTTT,CASSLVGSTDTQYF
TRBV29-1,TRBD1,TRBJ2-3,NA,TGCAGCGTTGAGGACAGGGGGGGCACAGATACGCAGTATTTT,CSVEDRGGTDTQYF
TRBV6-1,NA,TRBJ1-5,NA,TGTGCCAGCAGTGAAGGGACCCCTCAGCCCCAGCATTTT,CASSEGTPQPQHF
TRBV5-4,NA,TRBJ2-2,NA,TGTGCCAGCAGCTTGGGCCGAGGATCGAACACCGGGGAGCTGTTTTTT,CASSLGRGSNTGELFF
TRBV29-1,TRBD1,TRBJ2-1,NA,TGCAGCGCTCAGGGGGACAATTACAATGAGCAGTTCTTC,CSAQGDNYNEQFF
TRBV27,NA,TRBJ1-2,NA,TGTGCCAGCAGTTTATCTCAAGCGACATCCTATGGCTACACCTTC,CASSLSQATSYGYTF
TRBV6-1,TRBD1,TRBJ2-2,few,TGTGCCAGCAGTGGACAGGGATACTCCGGGGAGCTGTTTTTT,CASSGQGYSGELFF
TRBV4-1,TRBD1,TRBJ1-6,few,TGCGCCAGCAGCCAGGGACAGGGGAACTCACCCCTCCACTTT,CASSQGQGNSPLHF
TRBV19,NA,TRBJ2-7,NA,TGTGCCAGTAGGCAGGGTACCCACGAGCAGTACTTC,CASRQGTHEQYF
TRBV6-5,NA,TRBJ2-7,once,TGTGCCAGCAGTTACTCGAGTCGGGGGATGACCTACGAGCAGTACTTC,CASSYSSRGMTYEQYF
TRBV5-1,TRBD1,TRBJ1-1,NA,TGCGCCAGCAGCAGGACAGGGGAGGGAGCTTTCTTT,CASSRTGEGAFF